This paragraph reports one T cell receptor (beta chain). Its specificity is not known. These data come from a study of cytomegalovirus exposure and HLA in healthy donors. For the study at large: Earlier, 95 million to 140 million unique TCR beta sequences were recovered from approximately 200 million T cells by an analysis. The study, taken as a whole, reports: In a later analysis, HLA-associated TCR beta chains were more clonally expanded than equally common others. There were under 200 TCR beta chains listed as cytomegalovirus-associated. An apparent linkage of common viral pathogens to several of the most significant clusters emerged in a later analysis.

The PCR employed 60 Vbeta primers together with 13 Jbeta primers. TCRdb's copy holds only in-frame clones and misses some; the assay was immunoSEQ multiplex PCR. Of over 95,000 clones listed, about 80% are singletons. Per germline, CDR1 SGHRS and CDR2 YFSETQ. This CDR3 is 13 amino acids long. Deletions cut 2 bases from V and 5 bases from J, with 8 bases between. The sequence was collected from a human donor in good health. This chain links TRBV5-1 with TRBJ2-1; a weak D match, TRBD2 (6 bases). The sample was PBMCs. The CDR3 nucleotides read TGCGCCAGCAGCTTATGGGGGGACAATGAGCAGTTCTTC. This encodes CASSLWGDNEQFF. Filled out from reference TRBV5-1 and TRBJ2-1, the complete variable domain reads KAGVTQTPRYLIKTRGQQVTLSCSPISGHRSVSWYQQTPGQGLQFLFEYFSETQRNKGNFPGRFSGRQFSNSRSEMNVSTLELGDSALYLCASSLWGDNEQFFGPGTRLTVL.